A selection of T cell receptor beta chains follows, all from one sample in a study of cytomegalovirus exposure and HLA in healthy donors. Data came from immunoSEQ multiplex PCR; TCRdb stores just in-frame clones and leaves some out. The table has about 220,000 clones, just over 90% seen once. The sample taken for sequencing was PBMCs. The receptors were sampled from a young woman in good health and CMV-seronegative. Each CDR3 is given without its conserved first and last residue.

v_gene: TRBV28
j_gene: TRBJ1-2
CDR3aa: ASSQGGITYGYT

v_gene: TRBV6-5
j_gene: TRBJ1-1
CDR3aa: ASSRGNLDTEAF

v_gene: TRBV9
j_gene: TRBJ2-7
CDR3aa: ASARGDRYEQY

v_gene: TRBV7-9
j_gene: TRBJ1-4
CDR3aa: ASSPSDRLGEKLF

v_gene: TRBV18
j_gene: TRBJ2-6
CDR3aa: ASSQSQGGIGSGANVLT

v_gene: TRBV7-2
j_gene: TRBJ2-1
CDR3aa: ASRFGLAGGNEQF

v_gene: TRBV30
j_gene: TRBJ1-2
CDR3aa: AWRDSGDAGYT

v_gene: TRBV7-2
j_gene: TRBJ1-5
CDR3aa: ASSLGTENQPQH

v_gene: TRBV5-1
j_gene: TRBJ2-1
CDR3aa: ASSNPGLNDNEQF

v_gene: TRBV5-4
j_gene: TRBJ2-3
CDR3aa: ASSSRGLTSTDTQY

v_gene: TRBV29-1
j_gene: TRBJ2-5
CDR3aa: SVLPDRGEQTQY

v_gene: TRBV7-6
j_gene: TRBJ2-7
CDR3aa: ASSLESGVVFHEQY

v_gene: TRBV30
j_gene: TRBJ2-3
CDR3aa: AWSAGRTGPDTQY

v_gene: TRBV27
j_gene: TRBJ2-7
CDR3aa: ASSGGGGTYEQY

v_gene: TRBV5-1
j_gene: TRBJ2-2
CDR3aa: ASSRAGGDGELF

v_gene: TRBV28
j_gene: TRBJ1-5
CDR3aa: ASSLGAGGNQPQH

v_gene: TRBV28
j_gene: TRBJ2-7
CDR3aa: ASSFVAGGSSYEQY

v_gene: TRBV5-6
j_gene: TRBJ1-1
CDR3aa: ASSLWGREAF

v_gene: TRBV2
j_gene: TRBJ1-5
CDR3aa: ASKGQSNQPQH

v_gene: TRBV7-9
j_gene: TRBJ2-7
CDR3aa: ASSWPGVGASYEQY

v_gene: TRBV9
j_gene: TRBJ2-2
CDR3aa: ASSFDSGELF

v_gene: TRBV28
j_gene: TRBJ1-5
CDR3aa: ASSTGNQPQH

v_gene: TRBV7-9
j_gene: TRBJ1-1
CDR3aa: ASSLGLVEGQGAF

v_gene: TRBV7-9
j_gene: TRBJ2-1
CDR3aa: ASSPGGGSSYNEQF

v_gene: TRBV11-2
j_gene: TRBJ1-5
CDR3aa: ASSWDRGNQPQH

v_gene: TRBV7-3
j_gene: TRBJ2-1
CDR3aa: ASSFTGEAYNEQF

v_gene: TRBV6-5
j_gene: TRBJ1-3
CDR3aa: ASSPNRAGNTIY

v_gene: TRBV9
j_gene: TRBJ2-3
CDR3aa: ASSVEGTDTQY

v_gene: TRBV19
j_gene: TRBJ2-1
CDR3aa: ASRASGAINEQF

v_gene: TRBV5-1
j_gene: TRBJ2-5
CDR3aa: ASSLAVETQY

v_gene: TRBV15
j_gene: TRBJ1-4
CDR3aa: ATSRARQGSREKLF

v_gene: TRBV9
j_gene: TRBJ1-4
CDR3aa: ASGPSGERTEKLF

v_gene: TRBV28
j_gene: TRBJ1-2
CDR3aa: ASNREGLRYT

v_gene: TRBV6-1
j_gene: TRBJ2-7
CDR3aa: ASRGPLTTNYEQY

v_gene: TRBV5-6
j_gene: TRBJ2-4
CDR3aa: ASSAEWAGRNIQY

v_gene: TRBV11-2
j_gene: TRBJ2-1
CDR3aa: ASSLNRESSYNEQF

v_gene: TRBV5-1
j_gene: TRBJ2-7
CDR3aa: ASSLTPGLEYEQY

v_gene: TRBV27
j_gene: TRBJ1-1
CDR3aa: ASSFHGQAPRGTEAF

v_gene: TRBV4-1
j_gene: TRBJ2-7
CDR3aa: ASGTGYEQY

v_gene: TRBV6-4
j_gene: TRBJ1-3
CDR3aa: ASRTGTGYGNTIY

v_gene: TRBV5-4
j_gene: TRBJ2-3
CDR3aa: ASSFGVTGSTDTQY